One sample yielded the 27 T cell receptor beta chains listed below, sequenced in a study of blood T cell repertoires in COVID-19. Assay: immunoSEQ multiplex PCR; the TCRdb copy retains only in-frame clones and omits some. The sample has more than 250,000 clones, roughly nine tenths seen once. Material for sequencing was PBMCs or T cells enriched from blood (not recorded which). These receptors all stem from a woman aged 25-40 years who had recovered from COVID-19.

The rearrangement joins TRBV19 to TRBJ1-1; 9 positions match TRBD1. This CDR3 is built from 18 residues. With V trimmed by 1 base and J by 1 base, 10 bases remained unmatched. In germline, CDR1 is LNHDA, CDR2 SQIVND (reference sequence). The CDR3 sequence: CASSIVGQGISGNTEAFF. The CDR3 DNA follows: TGTGCCAGTAGTATAGTCGGACAGGGGATTTCTGGGAACACTGAAGCTTTCTTT. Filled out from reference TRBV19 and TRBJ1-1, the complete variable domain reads DGGITQSPKYLFRKEGQNVTLSCEQNLNHDAMYWYRQDPGQGLRLIYYSQIVNDFQKGDIAEGYSVSREKKESFPLTVTSAQKNPTAFYLCASSIVGQGISGNTEAFFGQGTRLTVV.

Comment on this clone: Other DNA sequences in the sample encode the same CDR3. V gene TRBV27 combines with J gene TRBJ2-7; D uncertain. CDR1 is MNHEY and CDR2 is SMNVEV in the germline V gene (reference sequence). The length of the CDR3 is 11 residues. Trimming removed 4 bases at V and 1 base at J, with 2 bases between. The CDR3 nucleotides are TGTGCCAGCAGTTCTTCCTACGAGCAGTACTTC. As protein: CASSSSYEQYF.

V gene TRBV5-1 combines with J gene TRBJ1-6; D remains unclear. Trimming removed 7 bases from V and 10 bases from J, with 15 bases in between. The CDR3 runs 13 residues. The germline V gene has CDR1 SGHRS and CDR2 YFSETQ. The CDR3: CASRLDGYSPLHF. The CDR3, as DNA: TGCGCCAGCCGCCTCGACGGGTACTCACCCCTCCACTTT.

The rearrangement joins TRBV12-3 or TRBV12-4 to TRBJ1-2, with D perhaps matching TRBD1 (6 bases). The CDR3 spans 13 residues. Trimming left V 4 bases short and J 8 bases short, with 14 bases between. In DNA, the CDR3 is TGTGCCAGCAGTTACGGGACATCAGGCGGCTACACCTTC. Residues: CASSYGTSGGYTF.

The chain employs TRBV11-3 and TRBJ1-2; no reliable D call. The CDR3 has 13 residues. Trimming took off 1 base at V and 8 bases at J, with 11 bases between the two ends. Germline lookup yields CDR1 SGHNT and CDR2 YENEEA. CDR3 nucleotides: TGTGCCAGCAGCTTAGCGGGAAGGGAGGGCTACACCTTC. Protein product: CASSLAGREGYTF.

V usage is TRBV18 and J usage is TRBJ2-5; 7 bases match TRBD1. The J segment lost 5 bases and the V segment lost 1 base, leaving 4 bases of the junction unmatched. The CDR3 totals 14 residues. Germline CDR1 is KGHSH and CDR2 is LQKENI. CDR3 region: CASSPLTGRETQYF. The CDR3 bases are TGTGCCAGCTCACCACTGACAGGGCGGGAGACCCAGTACTTC. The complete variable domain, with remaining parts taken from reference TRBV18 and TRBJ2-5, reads NAGVMQNPRHLVRRRGQEARLRCSPMKGHSHVYWYRQLPEEGLKFMVYLQKENIIDESGMPKERFSAEFPKEGPSILRIQQVVRGDSAAYFCASSPLTGRETQYFGPGTRLLVL.

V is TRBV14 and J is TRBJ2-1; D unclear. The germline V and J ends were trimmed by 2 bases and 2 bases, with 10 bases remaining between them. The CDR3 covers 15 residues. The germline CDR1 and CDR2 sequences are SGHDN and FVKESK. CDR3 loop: CASSQLGGPYNEQFF. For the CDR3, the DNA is TGTGCCAGCAGCCAACTGGGTGGGCCCTACAATGAGCAGTTCTTC.

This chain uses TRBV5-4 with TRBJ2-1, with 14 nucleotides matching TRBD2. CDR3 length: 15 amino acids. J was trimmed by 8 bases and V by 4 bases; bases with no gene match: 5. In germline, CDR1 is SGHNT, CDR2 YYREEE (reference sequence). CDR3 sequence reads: CASSPGTSGSHEQFF. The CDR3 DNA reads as TGTGCCAGCAGCCCCGGGACTAGCGGGAGCCATGAGCAGTTCTTC.

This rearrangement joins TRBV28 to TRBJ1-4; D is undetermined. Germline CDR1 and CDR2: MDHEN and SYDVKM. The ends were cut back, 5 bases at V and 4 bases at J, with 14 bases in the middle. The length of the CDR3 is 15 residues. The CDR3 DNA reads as TGTGCCAGCAGTGGTGAACCCTTCAGTAATGAAAAACTGTTTTTT. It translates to CASSGEPFSNEKLFF.

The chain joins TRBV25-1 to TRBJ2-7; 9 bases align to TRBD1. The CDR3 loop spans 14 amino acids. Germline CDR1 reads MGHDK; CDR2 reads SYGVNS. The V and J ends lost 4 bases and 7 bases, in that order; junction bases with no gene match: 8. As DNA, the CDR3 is TGTGCCAGCAGTGTTGGGACAGGGTCGGGTGAGCAGTACTTC. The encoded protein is CASSVGTGSGEQYF.

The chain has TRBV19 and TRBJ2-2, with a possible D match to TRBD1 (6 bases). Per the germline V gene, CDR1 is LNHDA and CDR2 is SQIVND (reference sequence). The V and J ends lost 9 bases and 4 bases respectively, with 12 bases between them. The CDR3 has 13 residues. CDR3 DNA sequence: TGTGCCAGCCAATGGGGGCGCACCGGGGAGCTGTTTTTT. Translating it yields CASQWGRTGELFF. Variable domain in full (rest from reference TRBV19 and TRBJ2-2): DGGITQSPKYLFRKEGQNVTLSCEQNLNHDAMYWYRQDPGQGLRLIYYSQIVNDFQKGDIAEGYSVSREKKESFPLTVTSAQKNPTAFYLCASQWGRTGELFFGEGSRLTVL.

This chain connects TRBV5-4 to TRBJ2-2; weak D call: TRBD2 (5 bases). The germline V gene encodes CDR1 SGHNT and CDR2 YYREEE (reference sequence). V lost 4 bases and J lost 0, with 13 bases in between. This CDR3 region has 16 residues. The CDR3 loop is CASSRPGRANTGELFF. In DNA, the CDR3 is TGTGCCAGCAGCCGGCCTGGGCGGGCGAACACCGGGGAGCTGTTTTTT. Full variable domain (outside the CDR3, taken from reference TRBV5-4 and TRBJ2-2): ETGVTQSPTHLIKTRGQQVTLRCSSQSGHNTVSWYQQALGQGPQFIFQYYREEENGRGNFPPRFSGLQFPNYSSELNVNALELDDSALYLCASSRPGRANTGELFFGEGSRLTVL.

The DNA for the CDR3 is TGCGCCAGCAGCTTGGCCGGGACAGGGATTGAGACCCAGTACTTC. This sequence encodes CASSLAGTGIETQYF. The V and J genes are TRBV5-1 and TRBJ2-5, with 9 nucleotides matching TRBD1. The germline CDR1 and CDR2 sequences are SGHRS and YFSETQ. The CDR3 covers 15 residues. Unmatched junction bases numbered 5, after V lost 0 bases and J lost 5 bases.

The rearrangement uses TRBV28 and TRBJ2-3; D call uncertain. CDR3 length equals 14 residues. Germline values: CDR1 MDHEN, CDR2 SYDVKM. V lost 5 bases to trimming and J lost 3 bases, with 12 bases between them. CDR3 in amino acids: CASSPFAGTDTQYF. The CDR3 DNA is TGTGCCAGCAGTCCCTTCGCCGGGACAGATACGCAGTATTTT.

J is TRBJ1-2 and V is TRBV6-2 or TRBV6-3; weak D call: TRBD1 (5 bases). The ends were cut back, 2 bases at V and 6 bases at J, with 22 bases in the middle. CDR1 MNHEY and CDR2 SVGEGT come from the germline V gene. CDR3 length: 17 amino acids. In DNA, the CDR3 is TGTGCCAGCAGTTACCTACCACAGGAGCCCACGGCCCATGGCTACACCTTC. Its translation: CASSYLPQEPTAHGYTF.

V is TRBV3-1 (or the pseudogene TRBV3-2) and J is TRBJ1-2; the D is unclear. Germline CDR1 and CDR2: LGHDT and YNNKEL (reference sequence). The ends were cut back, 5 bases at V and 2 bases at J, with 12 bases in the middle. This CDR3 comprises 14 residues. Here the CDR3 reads CASSEPGFNYGYTF. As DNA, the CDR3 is TGTGCCAGCAGCGAGCCGGGTTTCAACTATGGCTACACCTTC.

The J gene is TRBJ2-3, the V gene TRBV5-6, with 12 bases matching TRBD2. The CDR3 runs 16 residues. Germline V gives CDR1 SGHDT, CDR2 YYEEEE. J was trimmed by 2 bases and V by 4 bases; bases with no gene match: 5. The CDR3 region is CASSRTSGTLTDTQYF. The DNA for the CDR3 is TGTGCCAGCAGCCGGACTAGCGGGACCCTCACAGATACGCAGTATTTT.

The CDR3 coding sequence is TGTGCCAGCAGTGACGGGACAGTGATTGAAAAACTGTTTTTT. Its translation is CASSDGTVIEKLFF. The V gene is TRBV25-1, the J gene TRBJ1-4; 7 bases align to TRBD1. The V and J ends lost 3 bases and 7 bases, in that order; junction bases with no gene match: 5. The length of the CDR3 is 14 residues. Germline V CDR1 and CDR2: MGHDK, SYGVNS.

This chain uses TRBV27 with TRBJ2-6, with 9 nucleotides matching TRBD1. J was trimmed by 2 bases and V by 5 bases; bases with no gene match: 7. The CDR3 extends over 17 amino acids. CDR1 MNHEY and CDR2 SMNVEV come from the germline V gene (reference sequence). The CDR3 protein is CASSPDRGKAGANVLTF. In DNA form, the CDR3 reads TGTGCCAGCAGTCCGGACAGGGGAAAGGCTGGGGCCAACGTCCTGACTTTC.

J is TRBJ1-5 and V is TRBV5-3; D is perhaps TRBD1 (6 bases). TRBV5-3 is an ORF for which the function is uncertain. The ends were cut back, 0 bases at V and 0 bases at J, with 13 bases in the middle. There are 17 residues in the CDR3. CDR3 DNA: TGTGCCAGAAGCTTGGCAGTGGGGGCATATAGCAATCAGCCCCAGCATTTT. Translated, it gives CARSLAVGAYSNQPQHF.

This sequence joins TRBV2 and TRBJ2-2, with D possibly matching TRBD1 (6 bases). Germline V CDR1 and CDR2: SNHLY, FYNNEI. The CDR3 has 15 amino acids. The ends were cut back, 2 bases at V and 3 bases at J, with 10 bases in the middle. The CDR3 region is CASSESGQYTGELFF. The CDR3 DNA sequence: TGTGCCAGCAGTGAATCCGGACAGTACACCGGGGAGCTGTTTTTT.

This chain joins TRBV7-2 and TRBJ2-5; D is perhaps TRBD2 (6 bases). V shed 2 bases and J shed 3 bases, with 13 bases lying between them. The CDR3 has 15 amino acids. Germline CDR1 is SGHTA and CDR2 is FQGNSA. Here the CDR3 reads CASSLNREYKETQYF. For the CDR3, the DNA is TGTGCCAGCAGCTTAAACCGGGAGTATAAAGAGACCCAGTACTTC. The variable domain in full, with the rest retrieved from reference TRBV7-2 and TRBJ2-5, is GAGVSQSPSNKVTEKGKDVELRCDPISGHTALYWYRQSLGQGLEFLIYFQGNSAPDKSGLPSDRFSAERTGGSVSTLTIQRTQQEDSAVYLCASSLNREYKETQYFGPGTRLLVL.

The CDR3 here is CASSWGLAGVSYNEQFF. The CDR3 DNA sequence: TGTGCCAGCAGCTGGGGACTAGCGGGGGTCTCCTACAATGAGCAGTTCTTC. The chain joins TRBV11-2 to TRBJ2-1; 14 bases line up with TRBD2. Trimming took 4 bases from V and 0 from J; bases not matched to a gene: 2. The CDR3 runs to 17 residues. Germline CDR1 and CDR2: SGHAT and FQNNGV.

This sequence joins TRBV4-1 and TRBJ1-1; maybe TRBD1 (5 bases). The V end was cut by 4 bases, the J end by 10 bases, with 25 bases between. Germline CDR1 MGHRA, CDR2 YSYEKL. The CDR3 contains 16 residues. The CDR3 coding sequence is TGCGCCAGCAGCCCCTCTCGACCGACAGTTGATCTGGGAGCTTTCTTT. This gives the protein CASSPSRPTVDLGAFF.

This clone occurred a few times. CDR3 amino acids: CASSWTGSSYNEQFF. The CDR3 DNA reads as TGTGCCAGCAGCTGGACTGGGAGCTCCTACAATGAGCAGTTCTTC. V gene TRBV7-9 combines with J gene TRBJ2-1, with TRBD2 as a possible D gene (5 bases). Deletions cut 4 bases from V and 0 bases from J, with 10 bases between. Germline CDR1 is SEHNR and CDR2 is FQNEAQ (reference sequence). This CDR3 contains 15 residues.

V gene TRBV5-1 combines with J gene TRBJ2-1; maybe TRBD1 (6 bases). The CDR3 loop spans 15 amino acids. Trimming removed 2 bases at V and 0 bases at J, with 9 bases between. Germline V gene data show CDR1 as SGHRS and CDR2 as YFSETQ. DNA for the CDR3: TGCGCCAGCAGCTTACAGGGAGACTCCTACAATGAGCAGTTCTTC. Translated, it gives CASSLQGDSYNEQFF.

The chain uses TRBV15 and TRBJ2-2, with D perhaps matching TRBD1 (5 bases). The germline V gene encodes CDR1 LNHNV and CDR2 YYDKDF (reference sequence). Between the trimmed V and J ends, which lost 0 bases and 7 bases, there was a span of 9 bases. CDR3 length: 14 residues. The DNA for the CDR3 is TGTGCCACCAGCAGAGACACCACAGGCGGGGAGCTGTTTTTT. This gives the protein CATSRDTTGGELFF.